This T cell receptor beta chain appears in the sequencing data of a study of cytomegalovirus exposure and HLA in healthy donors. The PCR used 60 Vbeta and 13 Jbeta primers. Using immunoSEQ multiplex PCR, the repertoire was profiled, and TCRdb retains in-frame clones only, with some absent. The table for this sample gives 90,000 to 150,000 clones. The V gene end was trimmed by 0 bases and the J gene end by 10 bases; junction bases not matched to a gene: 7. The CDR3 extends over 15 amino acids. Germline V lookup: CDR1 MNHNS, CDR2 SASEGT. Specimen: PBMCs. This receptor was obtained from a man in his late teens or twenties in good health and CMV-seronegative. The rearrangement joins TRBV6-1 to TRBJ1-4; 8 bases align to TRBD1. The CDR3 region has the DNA TGTGCCAGCAGTGAAGCCGTGGGACAGGCCGCAAAACTGTTTTTT. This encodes CASSEAVGQAAKLFF.